The present TCR beta chain was sequenced within a study of control samples from healthy donors and cancer patients. The protocol was immunoSEQ multiplex PCR, while the TCRdb copy is restricted to in-frame clones and leaves out a portion. Seen here are 150,000 to 200,000 clones, around 88% observed once, and the top ten hold approximately 1.6%. CDR1 is LGHNA and CDR2 is YSLEER in the germline V gene. The CDR3 consists of 14 residues. The V gene end was trimmed by 3 bases and the J gene end by 2 bases; junction bases not matched to a gene: 1. The specimen was blood. The clonotype was recovered from a man younger than 35 in good health. The rearrangement uses TRBV4-3 and TRBJ2-5; 9 bases line up with TRBD1. CDR3 sequence (DNA): TGCGCCAGCAGCCACGACAGGGGGCAAGAGACCCAGTACTTC. Translated: CASSHDRGQETQYF.